A selection of T cell receptor beta chains follows, all from one sample in a study of cytomegalovirus exposure and HLA in healthy donors. The method was immunoSEQ multiplex PCR; TCRdb's version includes in-frame clones alone and lacks a portion of them. The repertoire holds some 95,000 clones, around four fifths seen once, with around 7.3% in the top ten. Sequenced material: PBMCs. These receptors were taken from a man aged 50-59 years in good health and CMV-seropositive. The CDR3 runs from the conserved cysteine through the conserved F or W. A D gene is named only where the DNA matches it firmly. The size field is filled for only some rows; it gives once, few, many or a size class.

CDR3 DNA: TGTGCCAGCAGCTTCGGCGGTGAAGCTTTCTTT; CDR3 protein: CASSFGGEAFF; D gene: NA; CDR3 length: 11; clone size: NA; J gene: TRBJ1-1; V gene: TRBV5-6
CDR3 DNA: TGCGCCAGCAGCCAAGGGGACAGGCAGAATGAAAAACTGTTTTTT; CDR3 protein: CASSQGDRQNEKLFF; D gene: TRBD1; CDR3 length: 15; clone size: NA; J gene: TRBJ1-4; V gene: TRBV4-3
CDR3 DNA: TGTGCCAGCAGCTTAATAGCGGGGGCGACAGATACGCAGTATTTT; CDR3 protein: CASSLIAGATDTQYF; D gene: TRBD2; CDR3 length: 15; clone size: NA; J gene: TRBJ2-3; V gene: TRBV7-6
CDR3 DNA: TGTGCCAGCAGTTACCGGGACAGCCTTGAAAAACTGTTTTTT; CDR3 protein: CASSYRDSLEKLFF; D gene: TRBD1; CDR3 length: 14; clone size: NA; J gene: TRBJ1-4; V gene: TRBV6-5
CDR3 DNA: TGTGCCAGCAGCTTTGAGGGAAATGAGCAGTTCTTC; CDR3 protein: CASSFEGNEQFF; D gene: NA; CDR3 length: 12; clone size: NA; J gene: TRBJ2-1; V gene: TRBV13
CDR3 DNA: TGTGCCAGTAGCTCGGGCGGGGAGCTGTTTTTT; CDR3 protein: CASSSGGELFF; D gene: NA; CDR3 length: 11; clone size: NA; J gene: TRBJ2-2; V gene: TRBV7-9
CDR3 DNA: TGTGCCAGTACCCCGAGCAGGGGGATTCCAGATACGCAGTATTTT; CDR3 protein: CASTPSRGIPDTQYF; D gene: TRBD1; CDR3 length: 15; clone size: NA; J gene: TRBJ2-3; V gene: TRBV19
CDR3 DNA: TGTGCCCACAGGAGAAGCTCTGGGGCCAACGTCCTGACTTTC; CDR3 protein: CAHRRSSGANVLTF; D gene: NA; CDR3 length: 14; clone size: NA; J gene: TRBJ2-6; V gene: TRBV30
CDR3 DNA: TGTGCCAGCAGCGTATGTTGGGACACTACGTATAGCAATCAGCCCCAGCATTTT; CDR3 protein: CASSVCWDTTYSNQPQHF; D gene: NA; CDR3 length: 18; clone size: NA; J gene: TRBJ1-5; V gene: TRBV9
CDR3 DNA: TGTGCCTGGAGTGTACTTTCGGGCAATGAGCAGTTCTTC; CDR3 protein: CAWSVLSGNEQFF; D gene: NA; CDR3 length: 13; clone size: NA; J gene: TRBJ2-1; V gene: TRBV30
CDR3 DNA: TGTGCCAGCAGTCAACAGGGGAATCAGCCCCAGCATTTT; CDR3 protein: CASSQQGNQPQHF; D gene: TRBD1; CDR3 length: 13; clone size: NA; J gene: TRBJ1-5; V gene: TRBV28
CDR3 DNA: TGTGCCAGCCGGGACAGCACCTACGAGCAGTACTTC; CDR3 protein: CASRDSTYEQYF; D gene: TRBD1; CDR3 length: 12; clone size: NA; J gene: TRBJ2-7; V gene: TRBV6-4
CDR3 DNA: TGCGCCAGCAGCTTTAGGGGGAGTCGCACTGAAGCTTTCTTT; CDR3 protein: CASSFRGSRTEAFF; D gene: NA; CDR3 length: 14; clone size: NA; J gene: TRBJ1-1; V gene: TRBV5-1
CDR3 DNA: TGTGCCAGCAGTCCATCGTCAGGGGGCTCCTACGAGCAGTACTTC; CDR3 protein: CASSPSSGGSYEQYF; D gene: TRBD1; CDR3 length: 15; clone size: NA; J gene: TRBJ2-7; V gene: TRBV6-1
CDR3 DNA: TGTGCCAGTAAGGTCCGGGATAATTCACCCCTCCACTTT; CDR3 protein: CASKVRDNSPLHF; D gene: NA; CDR3 length: 13; clone size: NA; J gene: TRBJ1-6; V gene: TRBV19
CDR3 DNA: TGTGCCAGCTCACCACCGGGACTAGCGGGGGGAGATACGCAGTATTTT; CDR3 protein: CASSPPGLAGGDTQYF; D gene: TRBD2; CDR3 length: 16; clone size: NA; J gene: TRBJ2-3; V gene: TRBV18
CDR3 DNA: TGTGCCAGCAGCTTAAGCGGGGGGCGGTACGAGCAGTACTTC; CDR3 protein: CASSLSGGRYEQYF; D gene: TRBD2; CDR3 length: 14; clone size: NA; J gene: TRBJ2-7; V gene: TRBV7-3
CDR3 DNA: TGCGCCAGCAGCCAATTACCGGGACAGCCCAACTATGGCTACACCTTC; CDR3 protein: CASSQLPGQPNYGYTF; D gene: TRBD1; CDR3 length: 16; clone size: NA; J gene: TRBJ1-2; V gene: TRBV4-1
CDR3 DNA: TGTGCCAGCAGCTCTAGACAGACCGCTAGCACAGATACGCAGTATTTT; CDR3 protein: CASSSRQTASTDTQYF; D gene: NA; CDR3 length: 16; clone size: NA; J gene: TRBJ2-3; V gene: TRBV5-8
CDR3 DNA: TGTGCCAGCAGTTTAACAGGGATCTACGAGCAGTACTTC; CDR3 protein: CASSLTGIYEQYF; D gene: NA; CDR3 length: 13; clone size: NA; J gene: TRBJ2-7; V gene: TRBV27
CDR3 DNA: TGCGCCAGCAGCCAAGATAGAGGCACAGATACGCAGTATTTT; CDR3 protein: CASSQDRGTDTQYF; D gene: NA; CDR3 length: 14; clone size: NA; J gene: TRBJ2-3; V gene: TRBV4-3
CDR3 DNA: TGTGCCAGCAGCTTAATGGGGCGGGGGGGGTACAATGAGCAGTTCTTC; CDR3 protein: CASSLMGRGGYNEQFF; D gene: TRBD2; CDR3 length: 16; clone size: once; J gene: TRBJ2-1; V gene: TRBV7-3
CDR3 DNA: TGTGCCAGCAGCTTGGGTGAACTAGCGGAAGAGACCCAGTACTTC; CDR3 protein: CASSLGELAEETQYF; D gene: TRBD2; CDR3 length: 15; clone size: NA; J gene: TRBJ2-5; V gene: TRBV5-4
CDR3 DNA: TGTGCCTGGAGTAATCCTTCCTACGAGCAGTACTTC; CDR3 protein: CAWSNPSYEQYF; D gene: NA; CDR3 length: 12; clone size: NA; J gene: TRBJ2-7; V gene: TRBV30
CDR3 DNA: TGTGCCTGGAGGGGACAGGAATCCGAGACCCAGTACTTC; CDR3 protein: CAWRGQESETQYF; D gene: TRBD1; CDR3 length: 13; clone size: NA; J gene: TRBJ2-5; V gene: TRBV30
CDR3 DNA: TGTGCCAGCAGTTGGGGACAGGGGATCGCCGGGGAGCTGTTTTTT; CDR3 protein: CASSWGQGIAGELFF; D gene: TRBD1; CDR3 length: 15; clone size: NA; J gene: TRBJ2-2; V gene: TRBV7-3
CDR3 DNA: TGCGCCAGCAGCCAAGATCAGAGGGCTTCGGAGACCCAGTACTTC; CDR3 protein: CASSQDQRASETQYF; D gene: NA; CDR3 length: 15; clone size: NA; J gene: TRBJ2-5; V gene: TRBV4-1
CDR3 DNA: TGTGCCAGCCGTTTGGGGGCCGGCCATAATAGTTCACCCCTCCACTTT; CDR3 protein: CASRLGAGHNSSPLHF; D gene: NA; CDR3 length: 16; clone size: NA; J gene: TRBJ1-6; V gene: TRBV25-1
CDR3 DNA: TGTGCCAGCATATCAGATACGCAGTATTTT; CDR3 protein: CASISDTQYF; D gene: NA; CDR3 length: 10; clone size: NA; J gene: TRBJ2-3; V gene: TRBV6-6
CDR3 DNA: TGTGCCTGGAGTGTTTCATCGGACTATGGCTACACCTTC; CDR3 protein: CAWSVSSDYGYTF; D gene: NA; CDR3 length: 13; clone size: NA; J gene: TRBJ1-2; V gene: TRBV30
CDR3 DNA: TGTGCCAGCAGCTGGGGACAGGGCCATAATTCACCCCTCCACTTT; CDR3 protein: CASSWGQGHNSPLHF; D gene: TRBD1; CDR3 length: 15; clone size: NA; J gene: TRBJ1-6; V gene: TRBV5-4
CDR3 DNA: TGCAGCGTTGACCAGGGGACAGTCGACGAGCAGTACTTC; CDR3 protein: CSVDQGTVDEQYF; D gene: TRBD1; CDR3 length: 13; clone size: NA; J gene: TRBJ2-7; V gene: TRBV29-1
CDR3 DNA: TGTGCCAGCAGTGCAACGGGCCAGCGGGGGGTAGGCGAGCAGTACTTC; CDR3 protein: CASSATGQRGVGEQYF; D gene: TRBD2; CDR3 length: 16; clone size: NA; J gene: TRBJ2-7; V gene: TRBV6-1
CDR3 DNA: TGTGCCAGTAGTACTAGCGGGGGGGCCCGCACCGGGGAGCTGTTTTTT; CDR3 protein: CASSTSGGARTGELFF; D gene: TRBD2; CDR3 length: 16; clone size: NA; J gene: TRBJ2-2; V gene: TRBV19
CDR3 DNA: TGTGCCAGCAGTGGCGGGACAGGGCTCTACGAGCAGTACTTC; CDR3 protein: CASSGGTGLYEQYF; D gene: TRBD1; CDR3 length: 14; clone size: NA; J gene: TRBJ2-7; V gene: TRBV6-1
CDR3 DNA: TGTGCCAGCAGGCTGGGACAGGCGACAGGCTACACCTTC; CDR3 protein: CASRLGQATGYTF; D gene: TRBD1; CDR3 length: 13; clone size: few; J gene: TRBJ1-2; V gene: TRBV7-2
CDR3 DNA: TGTGCCAGCAGTTTATTTGGGGAGAGCTCCTACGAGCAGTACTTC; CDR3 protein: CASSLFGESSYEQYF; D gene: NA; CDR3 length: 15; clone size: NA; J gene: TRBJ2-7; V gene: TRBV27
CDR3 DNA: TGTGCCAGCAGCTTACATACCGGGGATACGCAGTATTTT; CDR3 protein: CASSLHTGDTQYF; D gene: NA; CDR3 length: 13; clone size: NA; J gene: TRBJ2-3; V gene: TRBV7-9
CDR3 DNA: TGTGCCAGCAGCTTAGGGACAGAATATGGCTACACCTTC; CDR3 protein: CASSLGTEYGYTF; D gene: NA; CDR3 length: 13; clone size: NA; J gene: TRBJ1-2; V gene: TRBV7-6
CDR3 DNA: TGTGCCAGCAAGGACAGGGGGCGGGATGAAGCTTTCTTT; CDR3 protein: CASKDRGRDEAFF; D gene: TRBD1; CDR3 length: 13; clone size: few; J gene: TRBJ1-1; V gene: TRBV7-3
CDR3 DNA: TGTGCCACCAGCAGCGAGGTCAGCTCCTATAATTCACCCCTCAACTTT; CDR3 protein: CATSSEVSSYNSPLNF; D gene: NA; CDR3 length: 16; clone size: NA; J gene: TRBJ1-6; V gene: TRBV15
CDR3 DNA: TGTGCCAGCAGCCAAAGGCTAGCGGGGTATGGGACCCAGTACTTC; CDR3 protein: CASSQRLAGYGTQYF; D gene: TRBD2; CDR3 length: 15; clone size: few; J gene: TRBJ2-5; V gene: TRBV14
CDR3 DNA: TGTGCCTGGAGGGCTGGGACACTTGGCTACACCTTC; CDR3 protein: CAWRAGTLGYTF; D gene: NA; CDR3 length: 12; clone size: NA; J gene: TRBJ1-2; V gene: TRBV30
CDR3 DNA: TGTGCCAGTAGTCTACCCCAGGTGGGGCCCCAGAATTTT; CDR3 protein: CASSLPQVGPQNF; D gene: NA; CDR3 length: 13; clone size: NA; J gene: TRBJ1-5; V gene: TRBV19
CDR3 DNA: TGTGCCAGCAGCCAATACTCGAGTTCTGAAGCTTTCTTT; CDR3 protein: CASSQYSSSEAFF; D gene: NA; CDR3 length: 13; clone size: NA; J gene: TRBJ1-1; V gene: TRBV7-2
CDR3 DNA: TGTGCCAGTAGTCCTAGGACAGGGTCTTTGACTGAAGCTTTCTTT; CDR3 protein: CASSPRTGSLTEAFF; D gene: TRBD1; CDR3 length: 15; clone size: few; J gene: TRBJ1-1; V gene: TRBV19
CDR3 DNA: TGTGCCATCAGGCGAAGTACAGGGGACACCGGGGAGCTGTTTTTT; CDR3 protein: CAIRRSTGDTGELFF; D gene: TRBD1; CDR3 length: 15; clone size: few; J gene: TRBJ2-2; V gene: TRBV10-3
CDR3 DNA: TGTGCCAGCAGCTTGGCCAATAACAGAAGTTTTCAGCCCCAGCATTTT; CDR3 protein: CASSLANNRSFQPQHF; D gene: NA; CDR3 length: 16; clone size: NA; J gene: TRBJ1-5; V gene: TRBV5-6
CDR3 DNA: TGTGCCAGCAGCCAGAGGACGGGCGGGGAGACCCAGTACTTC; CDR3 protein: CASSQRTGGETQYF; D gene: NA; CDR3 length: 14; clone size: NA; J gene: TRBJ2-5; V gene: TRBV7-9
CDR3 DNA: TGTGCCAGCAGTTCACGGTCGGGTTACACAGATACGCAGTATTTT; CDR3 protein: CASSSRSGYTDTQYF; D gene: NA; CDR3 length: 15; clone size: NA; J gene: TRBJ2-3; V gene: TRBV27
CDR3 DNA: TGTGCCAGTAGTACTAGCGGGGACGGGAATACGCAGTATTTT; CDR3 protein: CASSTSGDGNTQYF; D gene: TRBD2; CDR3 length: 14; clone size: NA; J gene: TRBJ2-3; V gene: TRBV19
CDR3 DNA: TGTGCCAGCAGCTTTCGGAGGGACCTTTTTTTGGAGACCCAGTACTTC; CDR3 protein: CASSFRRDLFLETQYF; D gene: NA; CDR3 length: 16; clone size: once; J gene: TRBJ2-5; V gene: TRBV5-6
CDR3 DNA: TGTGCCAGCGAGCTCAAGGGGGGGGGCACTGAAGCTTTCTTT; CDR3 protein: CASELKGGGTEAFF; D gene: NA; CDR3 length: 14; clone size: few; J gene: TRBJ1-1; V gene: TRBV2
CDR3 DNA: TGTGCCAGCAGCTTGGACAATACAGATACGCAGTATTTT; CDR3 protein: CASSLDNTDTQYF; D gene: NA; CDR3 length: 13; clone size: NA; J gene: TRBJ2-3; V gene: TRBV7-2
CDR3 DNA: TGTGCCAGCAGCCCCTCGCCAGGGAAGTACGAGCAGTACTTC; CDR3 protein: CASSPSPGKYEQYF; D gene: NA; CDR3 length: 14; clone size: NA; J gene: TRBJ2-7; V gene: TRBV7-9